Below are 10 T cell receptor beta chains sequenced from a single sample in a study of CD8+ T cells in alopecia areata. cDNA prepared by RNA extraction and subsequent reverse transcription served as the template for sequencing. TCRdb's copy holds only in-frame clones and misses some; the assay was immunoSEQ multiplex PCR. Of about 210,000 clones in the sample, under 70% were seen once. Documented treatment: oral pan-JAK inhibitor, 5-10 mg twice daily. The sample in question was CD4+ T cells sorted from blood, obtained between weeks 44 and 45, from a patient treated with tofacitinib. These receptors all stem from a human donor with alopecia areata.

The sample holds a few counts of this clone. The chain recombines TRBV18 with TRBJ1-1, with D uncertain. Per germline, CDR1 KGHSH and CDR2 LQKENI. Trimming left V 3 bases short and J 1 base short, with 12 bases between. The length of the CDR3 is 15 residues. The CDR3 loop is CASSPRTVANTEAFF. Written as DNA, the CDR3 is TGTGCCAGCTCACCTCGGACGGTGGCGAACACTGAAGCTTTCTTT.

Only a few counts were recorded for this clone. CDR3 bases: TGTGCCAGCAGCCCGGACAGGGGAAACTATGGCTACACCTTC. Its translation: CASSPDRGNYGYTF. The J gene is TRBJ1-2, the V gene TRBV2; 9 nucleotides line up with TRBD1. Trimming took 6 bases from V and 2 from J; bases not matched to a gene: 4. This CDR3 region has 14 residues. Per germline, CDR1 SNHLY and CDR2 FYNNEI.

In this sample, this clone turned up a few times. The rearrangement uses TRBV7-9 and TRBJ1-5, with 8 bases identical to TRBD1. CDR1 is SEHNR, CDR2 FQNEAQ, per germline (reference sequence). Trimming at V came to 2 bases and at J to 9 bases, leaving 3 bases not matched to a gene. The CDR3 covers 13 residues. CDR3: CASSLNRGMPQHF. CDR3 in DNA: TGTGCCAGCAGCTTAAACAGGGGGATGCCCCAGCATTTT.

A few counts support this clone. The chain recombines TRBV29-1 with TRBJ1-1; 9 bases are a match to TRBD1. Germline loops: CDR1 SQVTM, CDR2 ANQGSEA. After removal of 3 bases from V and 0 bases from J, the junction contained 8 bases not matched to a gene. The CDR3 loop spans 16 amino acids. CDR3 nucleotides: TGCAGCGTTGATCTGGGGACAGGGCAAATGAACACTGAAGCTTTCTTT. Translation gives CSVDLGTGQMNTEAFF.

The chain combines TRBV14 with TRBJ2-7; perhaps TRBD1 as D (5 bases). Germline CDR1 is SGHDN and CDR2 is FVKESK. The CDR3 extends over 15 amino acids. V was pared by 4 bases and J by 3 bases, with 16 bases between. The CDR3 bases are TGTGCCAGCAGCCGGACATTCCCACCCTTCTACGAGCAGTACTTC. Amino acid sequence: CASSRTFPPFYEQYF.

J is TRBJ2-4 and V is TRBV11-2; D remains unclear. The CDR3 is made up of 13 amino acids. The germline V gene has CDR1 SGHAT and CDR2 FQNNGV. The V end was cut by 4 bases, the J end by 5 bases, with 9 bases between. The CDR3 DNA reads TGTGCCAGCAGCTCTCTTACAGAAAACATTCAGTACTTC. It codes for CASSSLTENIQYF.

The rearrangement links TRBV2 to TRBJ2-1, with 9 positions matching TRBD1. The CDR3 is 11 amino acids. Looked up from germline, CDR1 is SNHLY and CDR2 is FYNNEI. With 6 bases clipped from V and 14 bases from J, the junction kept 5 bases outside the gene matches. CDR3: CASSRDREEFF. The CDR3 region has the DNA TGTGCCAGCAGCAGGGACAGGGAGGAGTTCTTC.

The CDR3 DNA sequence: TGCGCCAGCAGCCAACTCCGGACAGAAGGCGAGCAGTACTTC. Amino acids: CASSQLRTEGEQYF. The V gene is TRBV5-1, the J gene TRBJ2-7; TRBD1 might be the D (6 bases). There are 14 residues in the CDR3. Germline CDR1 and CDR2: SGHRS and YFSETQ. V was pared by 4 bases and J by 6 bases, with 17 bases between.

This clone was observed a few times. This sample also contains other DNA sequences that code for the same CDR3. The chain uses TRBV29-1 and TRBJ1-1, with D hard to call. There are 13 residues in the CDR3. Germline CDR1 reads SQVTM; CDR2 reads ANQGSEA. Trimming removed 3 bases at V and 1 base at J, with 9 bases between. The CDR3 loop reads CSVDGNRNTEAFF. CDR3 sequence (DNA): TGCAGCGTTGACGGGAACAGGAACACTGAAGCTTTCTTT. Full variable domain (rest looked up from reference TRBV29-1 and TRBJ1-1): SAVISQKPSRDICQRGTSLTIQCQVDSQVTMMFWYRQQPGQSLTLIATANQGSEATYESGFVIDKFPISRPNLTFSTLTVSNMSPEDSSIYLCSVDGNRNTEAFFGQGTRLTVV.

In regard to this clone: The identical CDR3 is also encoded by other nucleotide sequences in the sample. The CDR3 sequence: CASSPLDEQFF. CDR3 bases: TGTGCCAGCAGCCCCCTGGATGAGCAGTTCTTC. The V and J genes are TRBV2 and TRBJ2-1; no firm D call. Per germline, CDR1 SNHLY and CDR2 FYNNEI. V lost 6 bases and J lost 8, with 8 bases in between. This CDR3 is built from 11 residues.